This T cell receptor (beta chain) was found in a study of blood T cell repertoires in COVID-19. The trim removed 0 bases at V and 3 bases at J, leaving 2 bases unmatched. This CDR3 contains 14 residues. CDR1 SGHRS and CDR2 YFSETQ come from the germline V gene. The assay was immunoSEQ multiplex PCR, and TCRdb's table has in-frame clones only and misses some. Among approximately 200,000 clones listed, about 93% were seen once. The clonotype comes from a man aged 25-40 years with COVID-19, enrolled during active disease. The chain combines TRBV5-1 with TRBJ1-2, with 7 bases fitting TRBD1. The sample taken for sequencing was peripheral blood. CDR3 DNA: TGCGCCAGCAGCTTGGGGGACAGTGACTATGGCTACACCTTC. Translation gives CASSLGDSDYGYTF. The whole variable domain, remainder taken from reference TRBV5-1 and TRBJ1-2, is KAGVTQTPRYLIKTRGQQVTLSCSPISGHRSVSWYQQTPGQGLQFLFEYFSETQRNKGNFPGRFSGRQFSNSRSEMNVSTLELGDSALYLCASSLGDSDYGYTFGSGTRLTVV.